A single sample is the source of the 31 T cell receptor beta chains below, sequenced in a study of T-cell memory formation after mild COVID-19 (dated by TCRdb to 2020 to 2023). The library came from 5' RACE. For sequencing, an Illumina NovaSeq 6000 was employed. The raw public reads went through TCRdb reprocessing: fastp at Q25, MiXCR clone calling, in-frame beta chains kept. CDR3 protein duplicates are merged, each entry listing the most common genes and DNA. Present in this sample are fewer than 400,000 distinct CDR3 sequences, 15% to 20% of which were seen just once. The ten largest clonotypes hold 20% to 25% of the sample. Specimen: PBMCs or a T cell subset sorted from them (not recorded which). The receptors were sampled from a man aged 18-30 years who had mild COVID-19 (a few samples of this study predate the infection). The sample titles of this study are shuffled in the database, so cell type and time point are left out; the donor was told from shared clones.

This clonotype was seen only a few times. The V call is TRBV6-5, the J call TRBJ1-5; tentatively, D is TRBD1 (5 bases). This CDR3 has 13 residues. The germline V gene has CDR1 MNHEY and CDR2 SVGAGI. V was pared by 10 bases and J by 5 bases, with 15 bases between. The CDR3 DNA follows: TGTGCCACTAGGGACGGAGGGGATCAGCCCCAGCATTTT. This encodes CATRDGGDQPQHF.

This chain joins TRBV10-3 and TRBJ2-2, with a weak D call TRBD1 (6 bases). CDR3 length equals 14 residues. Trimming removed 3 bases at V and 7 bases at J, with 12 bases between. Germline CDR1 and CDR2: ENHRY and SYGVKD. The CDR3 DNA is TGTGCCATCAGTGATAGAGGGGGTGACGGGGAGCTGTTTTTT. Translated, it gives CAISDRGGDGELFF.

This clonotype was found a few times. V is TRBV19 and J is TRBJ1-2; D possibly corresponds to TRBD1 (6 bases). Germline lookup yields CDR1 LNHDA and CDR2 SQIVND (reference sequence). The CDR3 spans 12 residues. The V and J ends lost 8 bases and 4 bases respectively, with 11 bases between them. CDR3 bases: TGTGCCAGTGGCGGGGGCCGCTATGGCTACACCTTC. Protein sequence: CASGGGRYGYTF.

V usage is TRBV29-1 and J usage is TRBJ2-1, with D perhaps matching TRBD1 (5 bases). The germline gives CDR1 SQVTM, CDR2 ANQGSEA. The CDR3 runs 13 residues. V lost 4 bases to trimming and J lost 0 bases, with 7 bases between them. CDR3 DNA sequence: TGCAGCGTTGGGGGCATCTCCTACAATGAGCAGTTCTTC. Translating it yields CSVGGISYNEQFF.

V is TRBV12-3 or TRBV12-4 and J is TRBJ1-3, with 7 bases fitting TRBD1. V lost 8 bases, J lost 8 bases, and 15 bases stayed unmatched. The CDR3 is 15 residues long. The CDR3 DNA follows: TGTGCCAGCGTATGGGGACAGATCTTTCGCGACACCATATATTTT. Encoded protein: CASVWGQIFRDTIYF.

This clonotype was counted a few times. The chain employs TRBV24-1 and TRBJ2-1; D may match TRBD1 or TRBD2 (6 bases each). The CDR3 has 14 residues. Trimming took off 4 bases at V and 2 bases at J, with 8 bases between the two ends. Germline CDR1 reads KGHDR; CDR2 reads SFDVKD. CDR3 in DNA: TGTGCCACCAGTGACGGGGGCACCTACAATGAGCAGTTCTTC. Protein product: CATSDGGTYNEQFF.

J is TRBJ1-4 and V is TRBV9; D is perhaps TRBD1 (5 bases). V gave up 0 bases and J gave up 2 bases, with 14 bases separating them. CDR1 and CDR2 from the germline V gene are SGDLS and YYNGEE. The CDR3 extends over 17 amino acids. The CDR3 reads CASSVEGTDLTNEKLFF. The CDR3 DNA follows: TGTGCCAGCAGCGTAGAGGGGACTGACCTTACTAATGAAAAACTGTTTTTT.

This clonotype was recorded once. The genes are TRBV11-1 and TRBJ1-2; 7 nucleotides line up with TRBD1. Germline V gene lookup returns CDR1 SGHAT and CDR2 FQDESV (reference sequence). V lost 2 bases to trimming and J lost 8 bases; unmatched junction nucleotides: 8. This CDR3 has 14 amino acids. DNA of the CDR3: TGTGCCAGCAGCTTAACATCCCAGGGGGACGGCTACACCTTC. Protein: CASSLTSQGDGYTF. The full variable domain, its missing parts supplied by reference TRBV11-1 and TRBJ1-2, is EAEVAQSPRYKITEKSQAVAFWCDPISGHATLYWYRQILGQGPELLVQFQDESVVDDSQLPKDRFSAERLKGVDSTLKIQPAELGDSAMYLCASSLTSQGDGYTFGSGTRLTVV.

CDR3: CASSRDYTEAFF. In DNA form, the CDR3 reads TGTGCCAGTAGTCGGGATTACACTGAAGCTTTCTTT. The rearrangement uses TRBV19 and TRBJ1-1, with D unclear. The CDR3 length is 12 residues. Trimming pared 5 bases from V and 3 bases from J, leaving 7 bases between. CDR1 and CDR2 from the germline V gene are LNHDA and SQIVND (reference sequence).

The chain carries TRBV14 and TRBJ2-7; TRBD1 matches 7 bases. CDR3 length equals 15 residues. Trimming at V came to 4 bases and at J to 4 bases, leaving 10 bases not matched to a gene. CDR1 and CDR2 from the germline V gene are SGHDN and FVKESK. The CDR3 here is CASSPYRGNGYEQYF. The CDR3 DNA reads as TGTGCCAGCAGCCCCTACAGGGGAAACGGGTACGAGCAGTACTTC.

The chain recombines TRBV21-1 with TRBJ2-7. TRBV21-1 is designated a pseudogene. The length of the CDR3 is 13 residues. The CDR3 protein is CASSVQETYEQYV. The DNA of the CDR3 is TGTGCCAGCAGCGTACAGGAGACCTACGAGCAGTACGTC.

This clonotype showed up just a few times. The CDR3 bases are TGTGCCAGCAGCGACACTCGCGGGGGGGCCAGGGATACGCAGTATTTT. The encoded protein is CASSDTRGGARDTQYF. J is TRBJ2-3 and V is TRBV7-2; 9 bases line up with TRBD2. CDR3 length: 16 amino acids. Trimming took 5 bases from V and 6 from J; bases not matched to a gene: 12. Germline values: CDR1 SGHTA, CDR2 FQGNSA.

Only a few counts were recorded for this clonotype. The chain recombines TRBV7-9 with TRBJ2-1; D unresolved. The CDR3 is 15 residues long. Trimming took 1 base from V and 8 from J, leaving 15 bases between them. CDR1 is SEHNR and CDR2 is FQNEAQ in the germline V gene (reference sequence). CDR3 sequence reads: CASSLVLTPGDEQFF. The CDR3 coding sequence is TGTGCCAGCAGCTTAGTACTGACACCTGGGGATGAGCAGTTCTTC.

This clonotype was seen only a few times. The V call is TRBV15, the J call TRBJ2-3; 9 bases agree with TRBD1. CDR3 length: 15 residues. CDR1 LNHNV and CDR2 YYDKDF come from the germline V gene (reference sequence). V shed 6 bases, J shed 0 bases, and the junction held 4 bases outside the gene matches. CDR3 nucleotide sequence: TGTGCCACCAGAGACGGGACAGGGAGCACAGATACGCAGTATTTT. Translated: CATRDGTGSTDTQYF.

This clonotype was observed a handful of times. The chain combines TRBV12-3 or TRBV12-4 with TRBJ2-3; D unresolved. The CDR3 spans 11 residues. V was pared by 8 bases and J by 8 bases, with 11 bases between. CDR3 residues: CASLLYGTQYF. The CDR3 DNA sequence: TGTGCCAGCCTGTTGTACGGTACGCAGTATTTT.

The V and J genes are TRBV10-3 and TRBJ2-2; 7 bases agree with TRBD1. This CDR3 contains 16 residues. With 3 bases clipped from V and 4 bases from J, the junction kept 8 bases outside the gene matches. CDR1 and CDR2 from the germline V gene are ENHRY and SYGVKD. The CDR3 bases are TGTGCCATCAGTGACCCGGACAGGTGCCCCACCGGGGAGCTGTTTTTT. Its translation is CAISDPDRCPTGELFF.

This clonotype was counted many times. V is TRBV7-8 and J is TRBJ2-2; a weak D match, TRBD2 (6 bases). V was cut by 1 base and J by 3 bases, with 9 bases left in between. The germline V gene has CDR1 SGHVS and CDR2 FQNEAQ. The CDR3 is 15 amino acids. The CDR3 DNA reads as TGTGCCAGCAGCTTAGGTGGGGGGTACACCGGGGAGCTGTTTTTT. Amino acids: CASSLGGGYTGELFF.

There are a few counts of this clonotype. This chain connects TRBV9 to TRBJ2-1, with 13 bases matching TRBD2. In germline, CDR1 is SGDLS, CDR2 YYNGEE. V shed 1 base, J shed 8 bases, and the junction held 3 bases outside the gene matches. The CDR3 sequence is 15 residues long. The CDR3 region has the DNA TGTGCCAGCAGCGTAAGACTAGCGGGGGGCGATGAGCAGTTCTTC. It yields the protein CASSVRLAGGDEQFF.

The rearrangement links TRBV20-1 to TRBJ1-5; tentative D call: TRBD1 (6 bases). The CDR3 has 14 residues. The germline gives CDR1 DFQATT, CDR2 SNEGSKA (reference sequence). The ends were cut back, 3 bases at V and 11 bases at J, with 20 bases in the middle. This CDR3 reads CSASDRSLARTQHF. As DNA, the CDR3 is TGCAGTGCTAGCGACAGGAGTCTCGCTCGGACCCAGCATTTT.

This clonotype was seen more than once but under ten times. This chain links TRBV5-1 with TRBJ1-4, with TRBD1 matching 7 bases. The CDR3 is 16 residues long. Germline CDR1 reads SGHRS; CDR2 reads YFSETQ. V was pared by 5 bases and J by 4 bases, with 11 bases of the junction left unmatched. DNA for the CDR3: TGCGCCAGCAGTCTAAACCCGGGACAGATTAATGAAAAACTGTTTTTT. This gives the protein CASSLNPGQINEKLFF.

The table lists this clonotype with a few counts. This chain uses TRBV4-3 with TRBJ2-1; TRBD1 matches at 7 bases. Germline V lookup: CDR1 LGHNA, CDR2 YSLEER. The CDR3 loop spans 15 amino acids. V lost 6 bases, J lost 3 bases, and 8 bases stayed unmatched. This chain's CDR3 is CASSRGTARYNEQFF. The CDR3 nucleotides read TGCGCCAGCAGTCGAGGGACAGCTCGCTACAATGAGCAGTTCTTC.

This clonotype was detected a few times. The V gene is TRBV9, the J gene TRBJ2-1; D possibly uses TRBD1 or TRBD2 (5 bases each). Trimming took off 3 bases at V and 6 bases at J, with 16 bases between the two ends. Germline V CDR1 and CDR2: SGDLS, YYNGEE. This CDR3 comprises 15 residues. DNA for the CDR3: TGTGCCAGCAGCGAGGAGGCCGGGACCAGCAATGAGCAGTTCTTC. Translation gives CASSEEAGTSNEQFF.

This clonotype came up a few times. The rearrangement joins TRBV19 to TRBJ2-2, with a possible D match to TRBD1 (6 bases). With 7 bases removed from V and 0 bases from J, the gap between germline ends came to 12 bases. The CDR3 spans 15 residues. The germline CDR1 and CDR2 sequences are LNHDA and SQIVND (reference sequence). In nucleotides, the CDR3 is TGTGCCAGTACCACCTGGACAGCGAACACCGGGGAGCTGTTTTTT. This gives the protein CASTTWTANTGELFF.

The sample holds a few counts of this clonotype. V usage is TRBV2 and J usage is TRBJ2-5; D remains ambiguous. Between the trimmed V and J ends, which lost 3 bases and 5 bases, there was a span of 10 bases. Germline V gene lookup returns CDR1 SNHLY and CDR2 FYNNEI. The CDR3 consists of 13 residues. DNA of the CDR3: TGTGCCAGCAGTGACTTGGGTGCGGAGACCCAGTACTTC. It encodes CASSDLGAETQYF.

This clonotype turned up a few times. This sequence joins TRBV2 and TRBJ2-3; 8 nucleotides agree with TRBD2. The CDR3 is made up of 15 amino acids. V dropped 1 base and J dropped 4; count of bases not matched to a gene: 4. Germline CDR1 is SNHLY and CDR2 is FYNNEI. The DNA of the CDR3 is TGTGCCAGCAGTGAAGATCTCGGGGGGGCAGATACGCAGTATTTT. It is translated as CASSEDLGGADTQYF. The full variable domain, in which reference TRBV2 and TRBJ2-3 provide the parts outside the CDR3, is EPEVTQTPSHQVTQMGQEVILRCVPISNHLYFYWYRQILGQKVEFLVSFYNNEISEKSEIFDDQFSVERPDGSNFTLKIRSTKLEDSAMYFCASSEDLGGADTQYFGPGTRLTVL.

This chain uses TRBV9 with TRBJ1-4; 8 nucleotides line up with TRBD1. This CDR3 is 15 amino acids long. V gave up 4 bases and J gave up 7 bases; unmatched junction bases: 9. CDR1 is SGDLS, CDR2 YYNGEE, per germline. CDR3 protein: CASSFQGAVSEKLFF. CDR3 in DNA: TGTGCCAGCAGCTTCCAGGGGGCGGTTAGTGAAAAACTGTTTTTT.

Regarding this clonotype: One junction end does not reproduce the germline sequence, and a read error may be involved. The chain has TRBV6-6 and TRBJ1-4, with 7 bases lining up with TRBD1. This CDR3 spans 15 amino acids. Germline assignment: CDR1 MNHNY and CDR2 SVGAGI (reference sequence). The CDR3: CASSYRDRPNGKLFF. CDR3 DNA sequence: TGTGCCAGCAGTTACAGGGACAGACCTAATGGAAAACTGTTTTTT.

This clonotype appeared a single time. This rearrangement joins TRBV4-3 to TRBJ2-1; D gene ambiguous. There are 16 residues in the CDR3. Germline V CDR1 and CDR2: LGHNA, YSLEER. The V gene lost 1 base and the J gene lost 5 bases, with 15 bases spanning the gap. CDR3 in DNA: TGCGCCAGCAGCCAAGCATTGGTACCGCAGGACAATGAGCAGTTCTTC. This translates into CASSQALVPQDNEQFF.

V is TRBV20-1 and J is TRBJ2-3; 9 bases match TRBD2. CDR1 and CDR2 from the germline V gene are DFQATT and SNEGSKA (reference sequence). CDR3 length equals 17 residues. Trimming took 5 bases from V and 0 from J; bases not matched to a gene: 12. The CDR3 spells CSARKAQSGGSTDTQYF. The CDR3 DNA follows: TGCAGTGCTCGAAAGGCTCAGAGCGGGGGGAGCACAGATACGCAGTATTTT.

This clonotype was found a few times. V usage is TRBV4-1 and J usage is TRBJ2-3, with 9 bases matching TRBD2. With V trimmed by 0 bases and J by 1 base, 5 bases remained unmatched. The CDR3 totals 17 residues. Germline V gene data show CDR1 as MGHRA and CDR2 as YSYEKL. The CDR3 sequence is CASSQDRQRGGTDTQYF. As DNA, the CDR3 is TGCGCCAGCAGCCAAGATCGACAGCGGGGGGGCACAGATACGCAGTATTTT.

This clonotype was seen once. The V call is TRBV5-1, the J call TRBJ1-2; 7 positions match TRBD1. Germline values: CDR1 SGHRS, CDR2 YFSETQ. The CDR3 has 13 amino acids. J lost 8 bases, V lost 2 bases, and 6 bases had no gene match. The CDR3: CASSLQGLGGYTF. The CDR3 DNA follows: TGCGCCAGCAGCTTACAGGGGCTGGGAGGCTACACCTTC. Looking up the rest from reference TRBV5-1 and TRBJ1-2 gives the full variable domain: KAGVTQTPRYLIKTRGQQVTLSCSPISGHRSVSWYQQTPGQGLQFLFEYFSETQRNKGNFPGRFSGRQFSNSRSEMNVSTLELGDSALYLCASSLQGLGGYTFGSGTRLTVV.